This TCR beta chain emerged from a study of cytomegalovirus exposure and HLA in healthy donors. Of note for this clone: The antigen remains unidentified.

Amplification used 60 Vbeta primers and 13 Jbeta primers. Only in-frame clones appear in the TCRdb table, and some are missing; sequencing was by immunoSEQ multiplex PCR. Of about 140,000 clones listed, about 80% are singletons. The CDR3 runs 14 residues. Germline trimming cut 10 bases from V and 6 bases from J; bases unmatched to any gene: 12. Healthy bone marrow donors made up the donors. Findings and limits, study-wide: It is likely that the observed cluster of highly shared sequence variants was a sequencing artifact. The study recorded fewer than 200 TCR beta chains that were cytomegalovirus-associated.

The sequencing input was PBMCs. The chain links TRBV6-7 to TRBJ2-5, with TRBD1 matching 9 bases. TRBV6-7 is an ORF, with its function uncertain. This TCR was sampled from a woman aged 60-75 years in good health and CMV-seropositive. The CDR3 DNA follows: TGTGCCATCGTTCGGCGGAACAGGGGGCAGACCCAGTACTTC. It is translated as CAIVRRNRGQTQYF.